This T cell receptor (beta chain) was retrieved from a study of blood T cell repertoires in COVID-19. Overall study: PBMCs, B-cell-depleted T cells, or T cells provided the cDNA or gDNA that made up the material.

The germline gives CDR1 GTSNPN, CDR2 SVGIG (reference sequence). The CDR3 length is 12 residues. V lost 0 bases and J lost 4, with 6 bases in between. The assay was immunoSEQ multiplex PCR, and TCRdb's table has in-frame clones only and misses some. The data contain fewer than 250,000 clones, 70% to 90% of them singletons. A remark on this clone: Other DNA sequences in the same sample also yield this CDR3.

Participants' reported clinical history set cohort assignment. Material: PBMCs or T cells enriched from blood (not recorded which). The TCR was taken from a woman aged 45-65 years with acute COVID-19. The V and J genes are TRBV30 and TRBJ2-5; the D is unclear. The CDR3 nucleotides read TGTGCCTGGAGTGTACTCCGAGAGACCCAGTACTTC. This encodes CAWSVLRETQYF.